This T cell receptor (beta chain) is drawn from a study of blood T cell repertoires in COVID-19. Profiled with immunoSEQ multiplex PCR; TCRdb holds only in-frame clones, not every one. Found here are about 220,000 clones, under 90% of them singletons; the top ten hold 3% to 3.5%. The clonotype was recovered from a woman aged 60-75 years who had recovered from COVID-19. The sequencing sample was made of PBMCs or T cells enriched from blood (not recorded which).

The CDR3 nucleotides read TGTGCCAGCAGCCGTGACAGCCGCGGTGGCGAGCAGTACTTC. Its protein is CASSRDSRGGEQYF. The V gene is TRBV4-2, the J gene TRBJ2-7; weak D call: TRBD1 (5 bases). The V end was cut by 4 bases, the J end by 6 bases, with 16 bases between. Looked up from germline, CDR1 is LGHNA and CDR2 is YNFKEQ. There are 14 residues in the CDR3.